This T cell receptor beta chain derives from a study of shared clonotypes between healthy human individuals. Study-level results: Expectations were that clonotype sharing among donors would be affected by sequencing depth.

The repertoire was sequenced with immunoSEQ multiplex PCR; TCRdb's copy has only in-frame clones and lacks some. Counted here are over 1.4 million clones, about 96% occurring once; the ten biggest clones make up over 1%. Comments on this clone: Antigen specificity is unknown.

CDR1 is SGHDN and CDR2 is FVKESK in the germline V gene. The CDR3 is made up of 16 amino acids. The V and J ends lost 3 bases and 0 bases, in that order; junction bases with no gene match: 4. The sequenced sample consisted of naive CD4+ T cells sorted from blood. Subset denoted: CD45RA+ positively selected. The clonotype comes from a man aged 30-40 years in good health. This chain connects TRBV14 to TRBJ2-3; TRBD1 matches at 9 bases. The CDR3 bases are TGTGCCAGCAGCCAGAGGACAGGGGCAAGCACAGATACGCAGTATTTT. Translated: CASSQRTGASTDTQYF.